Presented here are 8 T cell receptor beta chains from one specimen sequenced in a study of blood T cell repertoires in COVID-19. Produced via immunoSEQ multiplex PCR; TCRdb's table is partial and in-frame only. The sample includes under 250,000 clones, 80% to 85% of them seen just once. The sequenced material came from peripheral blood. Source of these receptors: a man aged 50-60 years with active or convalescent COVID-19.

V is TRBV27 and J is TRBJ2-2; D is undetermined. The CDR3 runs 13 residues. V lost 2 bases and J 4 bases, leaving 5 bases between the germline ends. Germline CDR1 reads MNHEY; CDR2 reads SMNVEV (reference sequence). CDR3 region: CASSLRRTGELFF. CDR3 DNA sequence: TGTGCCAGCAGTTTACGTCGCACCGGGGAGCTGTTTTTT.

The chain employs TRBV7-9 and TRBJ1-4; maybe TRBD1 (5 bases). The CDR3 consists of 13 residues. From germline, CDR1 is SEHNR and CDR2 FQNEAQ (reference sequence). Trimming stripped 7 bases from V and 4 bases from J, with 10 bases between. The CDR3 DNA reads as TGTGCCAGCAACGCCGACAGTAATGAAAAACTGTTTTTT. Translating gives CASNADSNEKLFF.

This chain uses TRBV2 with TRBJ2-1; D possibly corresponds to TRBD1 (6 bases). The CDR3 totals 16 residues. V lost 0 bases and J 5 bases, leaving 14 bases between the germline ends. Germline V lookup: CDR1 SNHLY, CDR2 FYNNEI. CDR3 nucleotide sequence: TGTGCCAGCAGTGAAGCGCTGGCAGGGGTGGACAATGAGCAGTTCTTC. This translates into CASSEALAGVDNEQFF.

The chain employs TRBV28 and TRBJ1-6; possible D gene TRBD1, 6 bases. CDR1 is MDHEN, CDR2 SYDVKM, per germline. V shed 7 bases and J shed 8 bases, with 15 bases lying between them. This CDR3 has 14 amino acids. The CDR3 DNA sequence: TGTGCCAGCACGCCCCCAGGGGTGGATTCACCCCTCCACTTT. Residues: CASTPPGVDSPLHF.

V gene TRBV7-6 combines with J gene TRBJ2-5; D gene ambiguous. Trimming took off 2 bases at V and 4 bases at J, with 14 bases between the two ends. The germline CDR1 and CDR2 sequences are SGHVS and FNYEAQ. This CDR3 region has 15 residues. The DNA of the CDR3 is TGTGCCAGCAGCTTAAGCTTCGGGTTTCGAGAGACCCAGTACTTC. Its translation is CASSLSFGFRETQYF. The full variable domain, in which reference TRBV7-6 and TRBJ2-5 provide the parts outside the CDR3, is GAGVSQSPRYKVTKRGQDVALRCDPISGHVSLYWYRQALGQGPEFLTYFNYEAQQDKSGLPNDRFSAERPEGSISTLTIQRTEQRDSAMYRCASSLSFGFRETQYFGPGTRLLVL.

The CDR3 coding sequence is TGCGCCAGCCGGGGGGTGAACACTGAAGCTTTCTTT. Translation: CASRGVNTEAFF. The genes are TRBV5-1 and TRBJ1-1; a possible D gene is TRBD1 (5 bases). The germline V gene has CDR1 SGHRS and CDR2 YFSETQ. V lost 7 bases to trimming and J lost 0 bases, with 7 bases between them. The CDR3 extends over 12 amino acids.

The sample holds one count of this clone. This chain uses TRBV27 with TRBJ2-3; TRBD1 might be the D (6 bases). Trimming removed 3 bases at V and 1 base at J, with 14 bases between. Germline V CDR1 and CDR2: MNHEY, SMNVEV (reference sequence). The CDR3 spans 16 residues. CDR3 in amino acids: CASSLYRESGTDTQYF. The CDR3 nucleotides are TGTGCCAGCAGTTTGTACAGGGAAAGTGGCACAGATACGCAGTATTTT.

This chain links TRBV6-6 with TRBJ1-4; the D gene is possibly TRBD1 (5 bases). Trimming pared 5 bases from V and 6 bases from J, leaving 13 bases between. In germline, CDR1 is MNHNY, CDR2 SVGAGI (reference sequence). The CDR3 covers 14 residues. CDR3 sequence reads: CASSRLRADEKLFF. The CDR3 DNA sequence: TGTGCCAGCAGTCGGCTCAGGGCAGATGAAAAACTGTTTTTT.